This is a list of T cell receptor beta chains from one sample in a study of blood T cells in healthy people across ages. TCRdb re-called the 5' RACE reads with MiXCR, one entry per CDR3 protein. The sample holds 780,000 or so distinct CDR3 sequences; around three fifths are singletons and the top ten take roughly 24%. Sequencing was carried out using blood. Source of these receptors: a man in his forties in good health. The CDR3 runs from the conserved cysteine through the conserved F or W. The D gene is left open where the match is weak. The listing skips clone size in some rows; elsewhere it reads once, few, many or a size class.

DNA: TGCGCCAGCAGCTTGGCGGCGGGTTTGAACAATGAGCAGTTCTTC
CDR3: CASSLAAGLNNEQFF
V: TRBV5-1
J: TRBJ2-1
D: -
size: -

DNA: TGTGCCAGCAGTTTAACAGCATGGAGCAATCAGCCCCAGCATTTT
CDR3: CASSLTAWSNQPQHF
V: TRBV28
J: TRBJ1-5
D: -
size: -

DNA: TGCGCCAGCAGCTTGGACGGGGGGAGGACAGATACGCAGTATTTT
CDR3: CASSLDGGRTDTQYF
V: TRBV5-1
J: TRBJ2-3
D: TRBD2
size: -

DNA: TGCAGTGCTACCGAGTGGCCCTACGAGCAGTACTTC
CDR3: CSATEWPYEQYF
V: TRBV20-1
J: TRBJ2-7
D: -
size: once

DNA: TGCAGCGTTTGGGGTACGGCCAGCTCTAACTATGGCTACACCTTC
CDR3: CSVWGTASSNYGYTF
V: TRBV29-1
J: TRBJ1-2
D: -
size: -

DNA: TGCAGTGCCGGACAGGACTCTTCCTCCGAGCAGTACTTC
CDR3: CSAGQDSSSEQYF
V: TRBV20-1
J: TRBJ2-7
D: TRBD1
size: -

DNA: TGCAGTGCTAGTTTATCCGGACCCCCAGACACTGAAGCTTTCTTT
CDR3: CSASLSGPPDTEAFF
V: TRBV20-1
J: TRBJ1-1
D: -
size: few

DNA: TGCGCCAGCAGCCCCCTATGGTTAGCGGGGGGGCGCAATGAGCAGTTCTTC
CDR3: CASSPLWLAGGRNEQFF
V: TRBV4-1
J: TRBJ2-1
D: TRBD2
size: -

DNA: TGTGCCAGCAGCGTAGACGGCACCCTCTACGAGCAGTACTTC
CDR3: CASSVDGTLYEQYF
V: TRBV9
J: TRBJ2-7
D: -
size: -

DNA: TGTGCCAGCAGCTTTCCGCGAGGGACACGGGGTTTCGACGAGCAGTACTTC
CDR3: CASSFPRGTRGFDEQYF
V: TRBV7-9
J: TRBJ2-7
D: -
size: few

DNA: TGTGCCAGCACTTTCGGGCAGGGAGGCTCCTACGAGCAGTACTTC
CDR3: CASTFGQGGSYEQYF
V: TRBV27
J: TRBJ2-7
D: -
size: few

DNA: TGTGCCAGCTCCATGGACGGAGTTCGAAATGAGCAGTTCTTC
CDR3: CASSMDGVRNEQFF
V: TRBV25-1
J: TRBJ2-1
D: -
size: -

DNA: TGTGCCAGCAGCCCCCAGAGTTTACAAGAGACCCAGTACTTC
CDR3: CASSPQSLQETQYF
V: TRBV7-8
J: TRBJ2-5
D: -
size: -

DNA: TGCGCCAGCAGCTCTACCACCGACCTAGCGGGAGGGGCCTACAATGAGCAGTTCTTC
CDR3: CASSSTTDLAGGAYNEQFF
V: TRBV5-1
J: TRBJ2-1
D: TRBD2
size: -

DNA: TGCGCCAGCAGCTTGGGTTCTGGACAGACAGACACAGATACGCAGTATTTT
CDR3: CASSLGSGQTDTDTQYF
V: TRBV5-1
J: TRBJ2-3
D: -
size: -

DNA: TGTGCCAGCAGGGGGGTGAACTATGGCTACACCTTC
CDR3: CASRGVNYGYTF
V: TRBV6-1
J: TRBJ1-2
D: -
size: -

DNA: TGCAGCGTCTGGACTAGCGGGGACAATGAGCAGTTCTTC
CDR3: CSVWTSGDNEQFF
V: TRBV29-1
J: TRBJ2-1
D: TRBD2
size: -

DNA: TGTGCCAGCAGCTTAGTTGGGGGGACTAGCGGGAGGCAGTATTTT
CDR3: CASSLVGGTSGRQYF
V: TRBV7-2
J: TRBJ2-3
D: TRBD2
size: -

DNA: TGCAGCGTTAGGGACAGGACTAACTATGGCTACACCTTC
CDR3: CSVRDRTNYGYTF
V: TRBV29-1
J: TRBJ1-2
D: TRBD1
size: -

DNA: TGCAGCGTTGGATCCCCCAGCTTTTTGGTAAAGACCCAGTACTTC
CDR3: CSVGSPSFLVKTQYF
V: TRBV29-1
J: TRBJ2-5
D: -
size: -

DNA: TGTGCCAGCAGTGACCGGGGACAGGATAATCAGCCCCAGCATTTT
CDR3: CASSDRGQDNQPQHF
V: TRBV6-4
J: TRBJ1-5
D: TRBD1
size: -

DNA: TGCAGTGCTAGAGGACAGATCGAGCAGTACTTC
CDR3: CSARGQIEQYF
V: TRBV20-1
J: TRBJ2-7
D: -
size: -

DNA: TGTGCTAGACCGTCGAAGAACAGACCTGTAGACGAGCAGTACTTC
CDR3: CARPSKNRPVDEQYF
V: TRBV12-5
J: TRBJ2-7
D: -
size: -

DNA: TGCAGCGTTGCCCCAGTTGGTTACGAGCAGTTCTTC
CDR3: CSVAPVGYEQFF
V: TRBV29-1
J: TRBJ2-1
D: -
size: once

DNA: TGTGCCAGCATGGAAGCCCTTAGCCTTAATTCACCCCTCCACTTT
CDR3: CASMEALSLNSPLHF
V: TRBV6-5
J: TRBJ1-6
D: -
size: -

DNA: TGTGCCAGCAGCGTTACCGGGACAGGGTCCGGGGAGACCCAGTACTTC
CDR3: CASSVTGTGSGETQYF
V: TRBV9
J: TRBJ2-5
D: TRBD1
size: -

DNA: TGTGCCAGCAGTTTAACCCTCGGACAGGAGCCTTATGGCTACACCTTC
CDR3: CASSLTLGQEPYGYTF
V: TRBV27
J: TRBJ1-2
D: TRBD1
size: -

DNA: TGTGCCAGCAGTTTTATCGCGGGAACGGGGAATGAGCAGTTCTTC
CDR3: CASSFIAGTGNEQFF
V: TRBV27
J: TRBJ2-1
D: -
size: -

DNA: TGTGTCGAGCAGTGGATGGGGGCAGGGGGCTCCACAGATACGCAGTATTTT
CDR3: CVEQWMGAGGSTDTQYF
V: TRBV2
J: TRBJ2-3
D: TRBD1
size: -

DNA: TGCGCCAGCATGGGCGTTTTAGCGGCTAACAATGAGCAGTTCTTC
CDR3: CASMGVLAANNEQFF
V: TRBV5-1
J: TRBJ2-1
D: -
size: -

DNA: TGTGCCAGCAGCTTAGTTGCGGTCTTGAGCACAGATACGCAGTATTTT
CDR3: CASSLVAVLSTDTQYF
V: TRBV7-2
J: TRBJ2-3
D: -
size: -

DNA: TGCAGTGCTCCGTCCGGGAATACGGACTACGAGCAGTACTTC
CDR3: CSAPSGNTDYEQYF
V: TRBV20-1
J: TRBJ2-7
D: -
size: few

DNA: TGTGCCAGCTCACCACCGGAGGGGCCAGGATACAATGAGCAGTTCTTC
CDR3: CASSPPEGPGYNEQFF
V: TRBV18
J: TRBJ2-1
D: -
size: -

DNA: TGTGCCAGCAGTTTATACTGGGCGCAAGAGACCCAGTACTTC
CDR3: CASSLYWAQETQYF
V: TRBV27
J: TRBJ2-5
D: -
size: -

DNA: TGTGCCAGCAGCCAAGTCTCTGGGGCCAACATCCTGACTTTC
CDR3: CASSQVSGANILTF
V: TRBV4-2
J: TRBJ2-6
D: -
size: -

DNA: TGTGCCAGCAGTGTACTCTCCAGGGAAGAGACCCAGTACTTC
CDR3: CASSVLSREETQYF
V: TRBV12-3/TRBV12-4
J: TRBJ2-5
D: -
size: few

DNA: TGTGCCATCAGGCCTCTAGCGATTAATGAGCAGTTCTTC
CDR3: CAIRPLAINEQFF
V: TRBV10-3
J: TRBJ2-1
D: -
size: few

DNA: TGTGCCAGCAGCTTAGGGGGGGCGGATAATTCACCCCTCCACTTT
CDR3: CASSLGGADNSPLHF
V: TRBV7-2
J: TRBJ1-6
D: -
size: -

DNA: TGTGCCAGCAGTTTATCCCCCCGGGACTCACCTGTGTACTTC
CDR3: CASSLSPRDSPVYF
V: TRBV28
J: TRBJ2-4
D: -
size: -

DNA: TGCAGCGTCACTAGCGGGGGGACCACAGATACGCAGTATTTT
CDR3: CSVTSGGTTDTQYF
V: TRBV29-1
J: TRBJ2-3
D: TRBD2
size: -

DNA: TGTGCCAGCAGCCAATTCGGGCAGGAAGGCTACACCTTC
CDR3: CASSQFGQEGYTF
V: TRBV7-9
J: TRBJ1-2
D: -
size: -

DNA: TGCGCCAGCAGCCAAGTGCGGCTAGGCTCAGATACGCAGTATTTT
CDR3: CASSQVRLGSDTQYF
V: TRBV4-3
J: TRBJ2-3
D: -
size: once

DNA: TGCGCCAGCAGCCAAAAAGGGGAGGTCGCCTACGAGCAGTACTTC
CDR3: CASSQKGEVAYEQYF
V: TRBV4-1
J: TRBJ2-7
D: -
size: -

DNA: TGCGCCAGCAGCCAAGAATTAGGACCTCTTATGGGCTACACCTTC
CDR3: CASSQELGPLMGYTF
V: TRBV4-3
J: TRBJ1-2
D: -
size: -

DNA: TGTGCCAGCAGCTTAGCGGCGAGGGTGGTCGCTGGGGCCGACGTCCTGACTTTC
CDR3: CASSLAARVVAGADVLTF
V: TRBV7-6
J: TRBJ2-6
D: -
size: -

DNA: TGTGCCAGCAGCTTAGAAGGGGCTGGGGCCAACGTCCTGACTTTC
CDR3: CASSLEGAGANVLTF
V: TRBV28
J: TRBJ2-6
D: -
size: many

DNA: TGCGCCAGCAGTGAGGAGAGGGAAACTGAAGCTTTCTTT
CDR3: CASSEERETEAFF
V: TRBV10-2
J: TRBJ1-1
D: -
size: -

DNA: TGTGCCAGCAGCACCGGGGGGGGCGCATATGGCTACACCTTC
CDR3: CASSTGGGAYGYTF
V: TRBV27
J: TRBJ1-2
D: -
size: -

DNA: TGTGCCAGCAGTTACTCGACAGATCATGCAGAAAGCAATCAGCCCCAGCATTTT
CDR3: CASSYSTDHAESNQPQHF
V: TRBV6-2/TRBV6-3
J: TRBJ1-5
D: -
size: -

DNA: TGTGCCAGCAGCTCTGAAGGGAGAGGCTCCTACGAGCAGTACTTC
CDR3: CASSSEGRGSYEQYF
V: TRBV6-2/TRBV6-3
J: TRBJ2-7
D: -
size: -